The sequence of this TCR beta chain was determined in a study of blood T cell repertoires in COVID-19. The V and J ends lost 0 bases and 5 bases respectively, with 8 bases between them. The CDR3 consists of 14 residues. Germline CDR1 SEHNR, CDR2 FQNEAQ (reference sequence). Study processing details: Reference gene primer amplification in the assay estimated nucleated cell counts. Produced via immunoSEQ multiplex PCR; TCRdb's table is partial and in-frame only. The D gene and trimming were derived from the DNA, and the V and J assignments and clone size from that table. The repertoire has around 100,000 clones, around 84% of them found once; the top ten carry around 4%.

The material sequenced was peripheral blood. The sequence was obtained from a human donor in a cohort sampled during active COVID-19. V is TRBV7-9 and J is TRBJ1-5; D is undetermined. The CDR3 loop is CASSLATRDQPQHF. DNA of the CDR3: TGTGCCAGCAGCTTAGCGACTAGGGATCAGCCCCAGCATTTT.